This entry concerns a single T cell receptor (beta chain). The antigen remains undetermined. Described time point: week 35, safety follow-up. A single vaccine dose contained 300 ug of mutant IDH1 20-mer peptide, and topical imiquimod was used with it. Each tumor in the donors was a new WHO grade 3 or 4 astrocytoma, IDH1-mutant and ATRX-lost. Germline lookup yields CDR1 SGHVS and CDR2 FNYEAQ. The V end lost 4 bases, the J end lost 3 bases, and 15 bases lay between the germline ends. The CDR3 is 15 residues long. The data originate from a study of a mutant IDH1 vaccine in newly diagnosed glioma. Study at large: Treatment recipients were roughly 62% male and about 40% female, and their mean age was approximately 42 years. Patients' prior therapy spanned radiotherapy, temozolomide, or both; most underwent both.

Method: immunoSEQ multiplex PCR; TCRdb's copy keeps in-frame clones and lacks some. The top ten hold 1.5% to 2.5% of the sample, which has about 74,000 clones, approximately 86% seen once. Notes on the study in general: Top-clonotype changes in peripheral T cells seemed unrelated to pseudoprogression.

The sequencing used PBMCs, collected from a glioma patient whose treatment included an IDH1 peptide vaccine. V and J are TRBV7-6 and TRBJ1-1; D is unresolved. This clonotype was sampled from a young man with glioma. As DNA, the CDR3 is TGTGCCAGCAGCTCCCCTAATCGGGAGCACACTGAAGCTTTCTTT. Its translation: CASSSPNREHTEAFF.